Detailed here is one T cell receptor (beta chain). Original analysis: Reference gene primer amplification yielded estimated nucleated cell counts. The method was immunoSEQ multiplex PCR; TCRdb's version includes in-frame clones alone and lacks a portion of them. For V, J and clone size, that table is used; D and trimming come from the DNA. The table shows some 200,000 clones, with 80% to 95% occurring only once. The V segment lost 5 bases and the J segment 3 bases; nucleotides outside the gene matches: 7. The CDR3 sequence is 15 residues long. The V gene's germline CDR1 is LNHDA and CDR2 SQIVND (reference sequence). This sample is drawn from a study of blood T cell repertoires in COVID-19. Study-wide background: Samples of COVID-19 (acute and convalescent) were obtained from the United States, Italy and Spain. In each case, the material was cDNA or gDNA derived from T cells, B-cell-depleted T cells, or PBMCs.

The chain couples TRBV19 to TRBJ2-7, with TRBD2 matching over 10 bases. Sequencing input: peripheral blood. The sequence derives from a man between 45 and 60 years old with acute or convalescent COVID-19. The CDR3 reads CASSLQAGGRYEQYV. The CDR3 DNA sequence: TGTGCCAGTAGTCTACAAGCGGGGGGGCGCTACGAGCAGTACGTC.